These T cell receptor beta chains were read from a single sample in a study of cytomegalovirus exposure and HLA in healthy donors. Profiling relied on immunoSEQ multiplex PCR, and the TCRdb table lists in-frame clones only, not all of them. The repertoire table contains 140,000 to 150,000 clones. Sequencing was performed on PBMCs. All receptors come from a woman aged 45 to 65 in good health and CMV-seronegative. The CDR3 runs from the conserved cysteine through the conserved F or W. Each record gives: V gene, J gene, D gene, CDR3 protein, CDR3 DNA. A D gene is named only where the DNA matches it firmly.

>TRBV2|TRBJ1-1|-
CASSVGGRTEAFF
TGTGCCAGCAGTGTGGGGGGTCGAACTGAAGCTTTCTTT
>TRBV5-1|TRBJ2-5|TRBD1
CASSQGTGFQETQYF
TGCGCCAGCAGCCAGGGGACAGGGTTCCAAGAGACCCAGTACTTC
>TRBV5-1|TRBJ1-2|TRBD1
CASSTWTGTGVGYTF
TGCGCCAGCAGCACGTGGACCGGGACAGGGGTCGGCTACACCTTC
>TRBV30|TRBJ2-6|TRBD1
CAFLNRGRGANVLTF
TGTGCCTTTCTAAACAGGGGACGAGGGGCCAACGTCCTGACTTTC
>TRBV7-6|TRBJ2-3|-
CASSLEQGPSDTQYF
TGTGCCAGCAGCTTAGAACAGGGACCCTCAGATACGCAGTATTTT
>TRBV19|TRBJ2-2|-
CASNEDRPYTGELFF
TGTGCCAGTAATGAGGACAGACCTTACACCGGGGAGCTGTTTTTT
>TRBV14|TRBJ1-2|TRBD1
CASSQEEWTGALGRYTF
TGTGCCAGCAGCCAAGAAGAGTGGACAGGGGCGCTGGGCCGCTACACCTTC
>TRBV29-1|TRBJ2-2|-
CSVGIGGAGELFF
TGCAGCGTTGGGATTGGGGGCGCGGGGGAGCTGTTTTTT
>TRBV7-6|TRBJ2-5|TRBD2
CASSRATSGDLYF
TGTGCCAGCAGCCGGGCGACTAGCGGGGATTTGTACTTC
>TRBV4-2|TRBJ1-2|-
CASSQEGSRSNYGYTF
TGTGCCAGCAGCCAAGAGGGCTCCAGGTCCAACTATGGCTACACCTTC
>TRBV6-5|TRBJ1-1|-
CASGWAEDTEAFF
TGTGCCAGCGGGTGGGCGGAGGACACTGAAGCTTTCTTT
>TRBV11-2|TRBJ2-2|-
CASSTHRATGELFF
TGTGCCAGCAGCACCCACAGGGCCACCGGGGAGCTGTTTTTT
>TRBV9|TRBJ2-1|-
CASSETGSSYNEQFF
TGTGCCAGCAGCGAGACAGGAAGCTCCTACAATGAGCAGTTCTTC
>TRBV19|TRBJ1-2|-
CASSSQVSGANYGYTF
TGTGCCAGTAGTTCTCAGGTATCAGGGGCTAACTATGGCTACACCTTC
>TRBV28|TRBJ1-2|-
CASRATANYGYTF
TGTGCCAGCAGGGCTACAGCTAACTATGGCTACACCTTC
>TRBV4-1|TRBJ2-2|TRBD2
CASSRPRLAAGELFF
TGCGCCAGCAGCCGGCCCCGACTAGCCGCCGGGGAGCTGTTTTTT
>TRBV28|TRBJ1-2|TRBD1
CASSTGQEYGYTF
TGTGCCAGCAGCACAGGACAGGAGTATGGCTACACCTTC
>TRBV7-2|TRBJ1-5|-
CASSLARDNQPQHF
TGTGCCAGCAGCTTAGCCAGGGACAATCAGCCCCAGCATTTT
>TRBV18|TRBJ1-2|-
CASSPDGGGKYGYTF
TGTGCCAGCTCACCCGATGGCGGCGGCAAGTATGGCTACACCTTC
>TRBV27|TRBJ1-4|TRBD1
CASSLATGDGGKLFF
TGTGCCAGCAGTTTGGCGACAGGGGATGGGGGCAAACTGTTTTTT
>TRBV19|TRBJ2-1|-
CASRVRSASYNEQFF
TGTGCCAGTAGGGTCCGTAGTGCCTCCTACAATGAGCAGTTCTTC
>TRBV5-1|TRBJ2-3|-
CASSADSRSTDTQYF
TGCGCCAGCAGCGCAGACAGCCGGAGCACAGATACGCAGTATTTT